The rows below give T cell receptor beta chains drawn from one sample of a study of T cell changes during pregnancy in multiple sclerosis. The assay was immunoSEQ multiplex PCR, and TCRdb's table has in-frame clones only and misses some. This table holds around 79,000 clones, 75% to 95% found once. Specimen: CD4+ T cells from peripheral blood mononuclear cells, collected in the second trimester of pregnancy. These receptors all come from a female donor with multiple sclerosis, enrolled in a pregnancy study. Each CDR3 is given with its conserved first and last residue. Fields, in order: CDR3 length, clone size, D gene, V gene, J gene, CDR3 protein, CDR3 DNA. The D gene is left open where the match is weak. Size is stated for part of the rows, as once, few or many counts, or as a class when the clone is expanded.

length: 15; size: -; D: TRBD1; V: TRBV19; J: TRBJ1-4; CDR3: CASSIARGRGEKLFF; DNA: TGTGCCAGTAGTATAGCGAGGGGGCGCGGTGAAAAACTGTTTTTT
length: 16; size: -; D: TRBD1; V: TRBV7-2; J: TRBJ2-3; CDR3: CASSLSRGTGADTQYF; DNA: TGTGCCAGCAGCTTAAGTAGAGGGACAGGGGCAGATACGCAGTATTTT
length: 18; size: -; D: -; V: TRBV7-3; J: TRBJ1-5; CDR3: CASSLSFGAGAGNQPQHF; DNA: TGTGCCAGCAGCTTAAGTTTCGGCGCAGGGGCGGGCAATCAGCCCCAGCATTTT
length: 17; size: -; D: -; V: TRBV4-3; J: TRBJ2-2; CDR3: CASSQEFSGANTGELFF; DNA: TGCGCCAGCAGCCAAGAATTTTCAGGGGCGAACACCGGGGAGCTGTTTTTT
length: 16; size: -; D: TRBD2; V: TRBV5-6; J: TRBJ2-1; CDR3: CASSYGTSGGPNEQFF; DNA: TGTGCCAGCAGTTATGGGACTAGCGGAGGCCCCAATGAGCAGTTCTTC
length: 14; size: -; D: TRBD2; V: TRBV5-1; J: TRBJ2-3; CDR3: CASRLAGLTDTQYF; DNA: TGCGCCAGCAGGCTAGCGGGACTGACAGATACGCAGTATTTT
length: 15; size: -; D: TRBD1; V: TRBV5-1; J: TRBJ2-7; CDR3: CASSLPGGFGYEQYF; DNA: TGCGCCAGCAGCTTACCAGGGGGATTTGGGTACGAGCAGTACTTC
length: 17; size: -; D: TRBD2; V: TRBV7-2; J: TRBJ2-5; CDR3: CASSLARLAGRQETQYF; DNA: TGTGCCAGCAGCTTAGCGCGGCTAGCGGGGAGACAAGAGACCCAGTACTTC
length: 19; size: -; D: TRBD2; V: TRBV27; J: TRBJ2-3; CDR3: CASSQGLAGSPWEPDTQYF; DNA: TGTGCCAGCAGTCAGGGACTAGCGGGAAGCCCGTGGGAGCCAGATACGCAGTATTTT
length: 15; size: -; D: TRBD1; V: TRBV7-3; J: TRBJ2-5; CDR3: CASSSGGFVGETQYF; DNA: TGTGCCAGCAGCTCAGGGGGATTCGTGGGGGAGACCCAGTACTTC
length: 16; size: -; D: -; V: TRBV29-1; J: TRBJ1-1; CDR3: CSVHAGVSAGNTEAFF; DNA: TGCAGCGTCCATGCGGGGGTCAGCGCAGGGAACACTGAAGCTTTCTTT
length: 18; size: -; D: TRBD2; V: TRBV7-2; J: TRBJ2-1; CDR3: CASSLSLAGSSSYNEQFF; DNA: TGTGCCAGCAGCTTATCGCTAGCGGGTTCTAGCTCCTACAATGAGCAGTTCTTC
length: 15; size: -; D: TRBD1; V: TRBV29-1; J: TRBJ2-3; CDR3: CSVVGDRIGPDTQYF; DNA: TGCAGCGTTGTTGGGGACAGGATTGGCCCAGATACGCAGTATTTT
length: 15; size: -; D: -; V: TRBV18; J: TRBJ1-2; CDR3: CASSPVTGTAYGYTF; DNA: TGTGCCAGCTCACCAGTGACAGGCACAGCCTATGGCTACACCTTC
length: 17; size: -; D: -; V: TRBV7-8; J: TRBJ2-4; CDR3: CASSSFTGTLAKNIQYF; DNA: TGTGCCAGCAGCTCGTTCACAGGAACACTAGCCAAAAACATTCAGTACTTC
length: 13; size: -; D: TRBD1; V: TRBV6-5; J: TRBJ1-1; CDR3: CASRQFGQAEAFF; DNA: TGTGCCAGCAGGCAATTCGGACAGGCTGAAGCTTTCTTT
length: 14; size: -; D: -; V: TRBV19; J: TRBJ1-2; CDR3: CASSTPQGRRRYTF; DNA: TGTGCCAGTAGTACCCCACAGGGCCGGCGCCGCTACACCTTC
length: 16; size: -; D: TRBD2; V: TRBV19; J: TRBJ2-1; CDR3: CASSVLAGGHTGEQFF; DNA: TGTGCCAGTAGTGTCCTAGCGGGGGGGCATACCGGTGAGCAGTTCTTC
length: 13; size: -; D: -; V: TRBV7-2; J: TRBJ1-1; CDR3: CASSSHMNTEAFF; DNA: TGTGCCAGCAGCTCACACATGAACACTGAAGCTTTCTTT
length: 13; size: -; D: -; V: TRBV11-3; J: TRBJ1-1; CDR3: CASSLGTRPGAFF; DNA: TGTGCCAGCAGCTTAGGGACACGGCCCGGAGCTTTCTTT
length: 16; size: -; D: TRBD1; V: TRBV7-4; J: TRBJ2-3; CDR3: CASSGQEWTGTDTQYF; DNA: TGTGCCAGCAGCGGTCAGGAATGGACAGGAACAGATACGCAGTATTTT
length: 16; size: -; D: -; V: TRBV5-6; J: TRBJ1-2; CDR3: CASSRPGAGLDYGYTF; DNA: TGTGCCAGCAGCCGCCCTGGGGCGGGGTTGGACTATGGCTACACCTTC
length: 16; size: -; D: -; V: TRBV5-1; J: TRBJ1-3; CDR3: CASSAGDTASGNTIYF; DNA: TGCGCCAGCAGCGCTGGGGACACTGCCTCTGGAAACACCATATATTTT
length: 14; size: once; D: TRBD1; V: TRBV29-1; J: TRBJ2-7; CDR3: CSTRTGGKAYEQYF; DNA: TGCAGCACCCGAACAGGGGGCAAAGCCTACGAGCAGTACTTC
length: 17; size: -; D: TRBD2; V: TRBV4-3; J: TRBJ2-2; CDR3: CASSPRLAGGRTGELFF; DNA: TGCGCCAGCAGCCCGCGCCTAGCGGGGGGAAGAACCGGGGAGCTGTTTTTT
length: 14; size: -; D: TRBD2; V: TRBV6-6; J: TRBJ2-1; CDR3: CASTPPGLASEQFF; DNA: TGTGCCAGCACCCCACCGGGACTAGCGTCTGAGCAGTTCTTC
length: 13; size: -; D: -; V: TRBV19; J: TRBJ1-5; CDR3: CASSRFLDQPQHF; DNA: TGTGCCAGTAGTCGTTTTCTAGATCAGCCCCAGCATTTT
length: 18; size: -; D: TRBD2; V: TRBV18; J: TRBJ2-6; CDR3: CASSPLSAGVPGANVLTF; DNA: TGTGCCAGCTCACCACTATCAGCGGGAGTCCCTGGGGCCAACGTCCTGACTTTC
length: 17; size: -; D: TRBD2; V: TRBV27; J: TRBJ2-7; CDR3: CASSPYLTSGNSYEQYF; DNA: TGTGCCAGCAGTCCCTACCTGACTAGCGGGAACTCCTACGAGCAGTACTTC
length: 14; size: -; D: TRBD1; V: TRBV19; J: TRBJ1-1; CDR3: CASKTGVQNTEAFF; DNA: TGTGCCAGCAAAACAGGGGTACAGAACACTGAAGCTTTCTTT
length: 17; size: -; D: -; V: TRBV15; J: TRBJ2-2; CDR3: CATSRGGRGRNTGELFF; DNA: TGTGCCACCAGCAGGGGGGGGCGGGGGAGGAACACCGGGGAGCTGTTTTTT
length: 11; size: -; D: -; V: TRBV11-3; J: TRBJ2-7; CDR3: CASSSSYEQYF; DNA: TGTGCCAGCAGCTCGTCCTACGAGCAGTACTTC
length: 15; size: -; D: TRBD1; V: TRBV4-1; J: TRBJ1-5; CDR3: CASQQRGQIFEPQHF; DNA: TGCGCCAGTCAACAACGGGGACAGATTTTTGAGCCCCAGCATTTT
length: 15; size: -; D: TRBD2; V: TRBV2; J: TRBJ2-1; CDR3: CASSVRLAGYNEQFF; DNA: TGTGCCAGCAGTGTTAGGCTAGCGGGCTACAATGAGCAGTTCTTC
length: 14; size: -; D: TRBD1; V: TRBV7-9; J: TRBJ2-3; CDR3: CASVLGQLTDTQYF; DNA: TGTGCCAGCGTCCTGGGACAGCTCACAGATACGCAGTATTTT
length: 16; size: -; D: TRBD1; V: TRBV18; J: TRBJ1-5; CDR3: CASSLQGKGNNQPQHF; DNA: TGTGCCAGCTCATTACAGGGGAAGGGGAACAATCAGCCCCAGCATTTT
length: 14; size: -; D: TRBD2; V: TRBV6-1; J: TRBJ2-7; CDR3: CASSSSGRSYEQYF; DNA: TGTGCCAGCAGTTCTAGCGGACGCTCCTACGAGCAGTACTTC
length: 13; size: -; D: TRBD1; V: TRBV6-1; J: TRBJ2-5; CDR3: CASSLTGARYQYF; DNA: TGTGCCAGCAGCCTGACAGGGGCCCGGTACCAGTACTTC
length: 14; size: few; D: TRBD2; V: TRBV7-3; J: TRBJ2-2; CDR3: CASRLAANTGELFF; DNA: TGTGCCAGCCGACTAGCGGCGAACACCGGGGAGCTGTTTTTT
length: 11; size: -; D: -; V: TRBV9; J: TRBJ1-2; CDR3: CASGGGYGYTF; DNA: TGTGCCAGCGGGGGGGGATATGGCTACACCTTC
length: 14; size: once; D: -; V: TRBV6-1; J: TRBJ1-4; CDR3: CASEDRTFEEKLFF; DNA: TGTGCCAGCGAAGACCGGACATTTGAGGAAAAACTGTTTTTT
length: 15; size: -; D: -; V: TRBV7-9; J: TRBJ2-7; CDR3: CASSFSQGDSYEQYF; DNA: TGTGCCAGCAGCTTTAGCCAGGGTGACTCCTACGAGCAGTACTTC
length: 15; size: -; D: TRBD2; V: TRBV19; J: TRBJ2-3; CDR3: CASRTSGGTTDTQYF; DNA: TGTGCCAGTCGGACTAGCGGGGGGACGACAGATACGCAGTATTTT
length: 15; size: -; D: TRBD2; V: TRBV7-2; J: TRBJ2-7; CDR3: CASGREAGGPHEQYF; DNA: TGTGCCAGCGGGCGTGAAGCGGGGGGGCCCCACGAGCAGTACTTC